This entry describes one TCR beta chain. Its antigen is unidentified. The entry originates in a study of response to subunit inactivated influenza vaccine. CDR3 length: 13 amino acids. Germline CDR1 and CDR2: SGHAT and FQNNGV. Trimming removed 5 bases at V and 6 bases at J, with 13 bases between. Notes on the study in general: Authors suggested each seasonal flu vaccination may recruit only limited numbers of new T cells.

TCRdb redid the calling of the RT-PCR reads with MiXCR, one entry per CDR3 protein. The data hold about 830,000 distinct CDR3 sequences, with roughly 20% observed a single time. Sequencing was performed on PBMCs from blood, taken roughly 5 days after vaccination. The rearrangement joins TRBV11-2 to TRBJ1-1, with a tentative D call TRBD1 (6 bases). The sequence was collected from a man in his fifties who received an inactivated influenza vaccine. CDR3 coding DNA: TGTGCCAGCAGCACGCAGGGGAAGCCTGAAGCTTTCTTT. As protein: CASSTQGKPEAFF.